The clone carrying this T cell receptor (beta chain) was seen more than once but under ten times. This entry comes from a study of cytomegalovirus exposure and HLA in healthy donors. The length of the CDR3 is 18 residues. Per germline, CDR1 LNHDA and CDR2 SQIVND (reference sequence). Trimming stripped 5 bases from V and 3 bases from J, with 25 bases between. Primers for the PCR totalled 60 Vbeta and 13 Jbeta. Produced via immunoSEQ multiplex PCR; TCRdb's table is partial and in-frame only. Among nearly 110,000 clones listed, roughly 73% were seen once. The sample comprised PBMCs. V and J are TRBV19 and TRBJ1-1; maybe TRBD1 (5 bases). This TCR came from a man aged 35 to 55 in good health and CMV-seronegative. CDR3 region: CASSPWRGGTTSDTEAFF. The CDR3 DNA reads TGTGCCAGTAGTCCATGGCGGGGGGGGACGACAAGCGACACTGAAGCTTTCTTT.